Listed here are 14 T cell receptor beta chains from one sample, sequenced in a study of T cell changes during pregnancy in multiple sclerosis. Clones were read by immunoSEQ multiplex PCR, and TCRdb kept only the in-frame ones, dropping some. The data contain about 77,000 clones, approximately 90% of them singletons. The specimen comprised peripheral blood, sampled before pregnancy. The receptors stem from a female donor with multiple sclerosis, enrolled in a pregnancy study.

The gene calls are TRBV5-6 and TRBJ2-1; the match to TRBD2 covers 8 bases. The ends lost 4 bases at V and 9 bases at J; junction bases unmatched: 12. Germline V gene lookup returns CDR1 SGHDT and CDR2 YYEEEE. CDR3 length equals 15 residues. CDR3 loop: CASSPPGSGGTEQFF. In nucleotides, the CDR3 is TGTGCCAGCAGCCCCCCCGGAAGCGGGGGCACTGAGCAGTTCTTC.

This clone has a single count. The chain recombines TRBV5-8 with TRBJ2-7; TRBD2 aligns across 10 bases. The CDR3 spans 14 residues. Per the germline V gene, CDR1 is SGHTS and CDR2 is YDEGEE. The trim removed 4 bases at V and 0 bases at J, leaving 1 base unmatched. The CDR3 DNA follows: TGTGCCAGCAGCCTAGCGGGGGTCTCCTACGAGCAGTACTTC. Protein sequence: CASSLAGVSYEQYF.

The chain links TRBV10-1 to TRBJ1-3, with D possibly being TRBD1 (5 bases). The germline CDR1 and CDR2 sequences are WNHNN and SYGVQD (reference sequence). The CDR3 is 14 amino acids. Trimming stripped 0 bases from V and 3 bases from J, with 6 bases between. The CDR3 spells CASSESGDGNTIYF. In nucleotides, the CDR3 is TGCGCCAGCAGTGAGTCAGGGGATGGAAACACCATATATTTT.

The chain joins TRBV9 to TRBJ1-2; TRBD1 might be the D (6 bases). Trimming took 4 bases from V and 8 from J, leaving 21 bases between them. The CDR3 extends over 15 amino acids. The germline CDR1 and CDR2 sequences are SGDLS and YYNGEE. The CDR3 region is CASSPSWGGAWGYTF. CDR3 nucleotides: TGTGCCAGCAGCCCCTCCTGGGGGGGGGCTTGGGGCTACACCTTC.

This chain uses TRBV18 with TRBJ1-5; D may be TRBD1 (6 bases). The V end lost 6 bases, the J end lost 7 bases, and 16 bases lay between the germline ends. Germline V gene lookup returns CDR1 KGHSH and CDR2 LQKENI. The CDR3 length is 14 residues. CDR3 sequence reads: CASSTIKTGQPQHF. The DNA for the CDR3 is TGTGCCAGCTCGACGATTAAAACAGGGCAGCCCCAGCATTTT.

The chain carries TRBV10-3 and TRBJ2-1; D not resolved. From germline, CDR1 is ENHRY and CDR2 SYGVKD. This CDR3 region has 15 residues. V was cut by 3 bases and J by 9 bases, with 18 bases left in between. The CDR3 region is CAISDSGDPYSEQFF. The CDR3 DNA is TGTGCCATCAGTGACTCAGGTGATCCCTATAGTGAGCAGTTCTTC.

The CDR3 region has the DNA TGTGCCATCAGTGACAGGGTTACGAACACTGAAGCTTTCTTT. Its protein is CAISDRVTNTEAFF. V is TRBV10-3 and J is TRBJ1-1, with D possibly matching TRBD1 (5 bases). The length of the CDR3 is 14 residues. Germline V gene sequence: CDR1 ENHRY, CDR2 SYGVKD. Trimming took 3 bases from V and 1 from J, leaving 9 bases between them.

This chain links TRBV18 with TRBJ1-2, with 10 nucleotides matching TRBD1. The CDR3 is 17 residues long. The ends lost 3 bases at V and 5 bases at J; junction bases unmatched: 12. In germline, CDR1 is KGHSH, CDR2 LQKENI. DNA of the CDR3: TGTGCCAGCTCACCGACGACAGGGGGCGTAGTAGGGTATGGCTACACCTTC. Protein: CASSPTTGGVVGYGYTF.

The chain employs TRBV7-2 and TRBJ2-4; D might be TRBD1 (5 bases). The CDR3 runs 16 residues. The V gene lost 5 bases and the J gene lost 0 bases, with 14 bases spanning the gap. From germline, CDR1 is SGHTA and CDR2 FQGNSA. The CDR3 DNA is TGTGCCAGCAGCCCACGAGACAGCAAAGCCAAAAACATTCAGTACTTC. Its translation is CASSPRDSKAKNIQYF.

The gene calls are TRBV9 and TRBJ2-7; 9 nucleotides align to TRBD1. Germline lookup yields CDR1 SGDLS and CDR2 YYNGEE. This CDR3 has 14 residues. The V and J ends lost 3 bases and 4 bases, in that order; junction bases with no gene match: 5. The CDR3 is CASSAGQGGYEQYF. DNA for the CDR3: TGTGCCAGCAGCGCGGGACAGGGAGGGTACGAGCAGTACTTC. The complete variable domain, with remaining parts taken from reference TRBV9 and TRBJ2-7, reads DSGVTQTPKHLITATGQRVTLRCSPRSGDLSVYWYQQSLDQGLQFLIQYYNGEERAKGNILERFSAQQFPDLHSELNLSSLELGDSALYFCASSAGQGGYEQYFGPGTRLTVT.

This clone appeared a few times. The V gene is TRBV9, the J gene TRBJ1-1; D unclear. Between the trimmed V and J ends, which lost 3 bases and 6 bases, there was a span of 12 bases. Germline V gene data show CDR1 as SGDLS and CDR2 as YYNGEE. The CDR3 loop spans 13 amino acids. The CDR3 here is CASSDGFLAEAFF. CDR3 DNA sequence: TGTGCCAGCAGCGATGGGTTTCTAGCTGAAGCTTTCTTT.

This clone has only one observation. The chain employs TRBV5-1 and TRBJ1-1, with D uncertain. Germline assignment: CDR1 SGHRS and CDR2 YFSETQ. The CDR3 length is 15 residues. V was cut by 0 bases and J by 0 bases, with 9 bases left in between. The CDR3 spells CASSLESLMNTEAFF. The CDR3 nucleotides are TGCGCCAGCAGCTTGGAGAGTTTGATGAACACTGAAGCTTTCTTT.

V usage is TRBV28 and J usage is TRBJ2-7, with a tentative D call TRBD2 (6 bases). Germline-derived CDR1 and CDR2 are MDHEN and SYDVKM. V was shortened by 5 bases and J by 2 bases, with 16 bases between the two germline ends. The CDR3 is 15 residues long. DNA for the CDR3: TGTGCCAGCAGTCCGATAACCGGGGGAACCTACGAGCAGTACTTC. Translated, it gives CASSPITGGTYEQYF.

The chain recombines TRBV6-5 with TRBJ1-2, with 7 bases matching TRBD1. V was pared by 4 bases and J by 6 bases, with 11 bases of the junction left unmatched. The germline V gene has CDR1 MNHEY and CDR2 SVGAGI. The CDR3 runs 15 residues. The CDR3 DNA reads TGTGCCAGCAGTTGGAACAGGGGAGCAAGCCATGGCTACACCTTC. Its translation: CASSWNRGASHGYTF.